The TCR beta chain under discussion was sequenced for a study of blood T cells in healthy people across ages. General study points: Naive T cell percentage showed a strong correlation with TCR beta diversity.

A word on this clonotype: The antigen is undetermined.

The CDR3 sequence is 14 residues long. Trimming removed 6 bases from V and 8 bases from J, with 14 bases in between. With a J-beta primer mix and a sample-barcoded 5' primer, a second PCR ran roughly 6 to 11 cycles. The authors tagged each cDNA molecule using a template-switch adaptor with 12 random nucleotides. TCRdb re-analysed the 5' RACE reads in MiXCR, keeping a single row per CDR3 protein. The repertoire has about 590,000 distinct CDR3 sequences, less than 35% of them found once; the top ten carry less than 20%. This receptor was identified in a woman older than 75 in good health. The chain links TRBV12-3 or TRBV12-4 to TRBJ1-6; perhaps TRBD1 as D (5 bases). The sequenced material came from blood. The CDR3 spells CASSQTALDSPLHF. The CDR3 DNA is TGTGCCAGCAGCCAGACAGCGTTAGATTCACCCCTCCACTTT.